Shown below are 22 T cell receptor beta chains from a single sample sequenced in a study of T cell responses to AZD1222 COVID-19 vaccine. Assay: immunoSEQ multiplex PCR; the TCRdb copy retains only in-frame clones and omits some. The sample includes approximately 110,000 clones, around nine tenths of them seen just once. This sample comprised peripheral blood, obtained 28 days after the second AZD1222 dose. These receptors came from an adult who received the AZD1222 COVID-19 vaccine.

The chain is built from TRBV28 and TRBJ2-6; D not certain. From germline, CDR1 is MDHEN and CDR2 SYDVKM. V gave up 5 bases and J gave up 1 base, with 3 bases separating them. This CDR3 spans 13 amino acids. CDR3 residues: CASSQSGANVLTF. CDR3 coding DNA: TGTGCCAGCAGTCAATCTGGGGCCAACGTCCTGACTTTC.

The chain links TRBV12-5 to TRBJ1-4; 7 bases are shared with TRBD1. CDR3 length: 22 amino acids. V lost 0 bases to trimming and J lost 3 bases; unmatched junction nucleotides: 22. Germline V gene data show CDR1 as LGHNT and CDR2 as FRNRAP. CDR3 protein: CASGLVPVLRQGRRFSNEKLFF. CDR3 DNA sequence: TGTGCTAGTGGTTTGGTACCGGTCCTCAGACAGGGCCGTCGTTTTTCTAATGAAAAACTGTTTTTT.

In nucleotides, the CDR3 is TGCGCCAGCAGCTTGGAGAGGGACGGGGAATACGAGCAGTACTTC. Protein: CASSLERDGEYEQYF. J is TRBJ2-7 and V is TRBV5-1; D is perhaps TRBD1 or TRBD2 (5 bases each). The V and J ends lost 0 bases and 4 bases respectively, with 14 bases between them. The CDR3 is made up of 15 amino acids. The germline V gene has CDR1 SGHRS and CDR2 YFSETQ.

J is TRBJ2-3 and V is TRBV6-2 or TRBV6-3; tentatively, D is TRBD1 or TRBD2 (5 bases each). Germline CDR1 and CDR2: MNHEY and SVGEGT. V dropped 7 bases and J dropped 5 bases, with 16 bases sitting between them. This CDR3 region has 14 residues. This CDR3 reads CASTPRTGGDTQYF. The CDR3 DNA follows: TGTGCCAGCACCCCAAGAACTGGGGGAGATACGCAGTATTTT.

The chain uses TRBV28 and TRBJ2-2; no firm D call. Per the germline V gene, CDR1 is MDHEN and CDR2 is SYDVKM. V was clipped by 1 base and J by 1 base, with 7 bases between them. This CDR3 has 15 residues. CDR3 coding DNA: TGTGCCAGCAGTTTATTTCCTGGGAACACCGGGGAGCTGTTTTTT. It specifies CASSLFPGNTGELFF.

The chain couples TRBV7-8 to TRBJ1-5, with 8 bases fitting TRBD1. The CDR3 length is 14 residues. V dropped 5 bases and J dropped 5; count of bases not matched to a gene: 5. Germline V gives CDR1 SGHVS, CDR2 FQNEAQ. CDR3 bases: TGTGCCAGCAGCCTAGACAGGGGCGATCAGCCCCAGCATTTT. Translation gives CASSLDRGDQPQHF.

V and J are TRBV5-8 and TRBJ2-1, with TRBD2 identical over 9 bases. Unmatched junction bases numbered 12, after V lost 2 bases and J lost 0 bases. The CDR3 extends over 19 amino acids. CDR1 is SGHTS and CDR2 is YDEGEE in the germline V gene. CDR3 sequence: CASSFGLAGYLSSYNEQFF. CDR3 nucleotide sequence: TGTGCCAGCAGCTTTGGCCTAGCGGGGTACCTGAGCTCCTACAATGAGCAGTTCTTC.

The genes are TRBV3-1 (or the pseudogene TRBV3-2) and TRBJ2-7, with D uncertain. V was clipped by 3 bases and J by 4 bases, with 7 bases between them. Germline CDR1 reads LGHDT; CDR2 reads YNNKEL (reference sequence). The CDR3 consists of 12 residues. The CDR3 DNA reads TGTGCCAGCAGCCAGTTAACTTACGAGCAGTACTTC. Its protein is CASSQLTYEQYF.

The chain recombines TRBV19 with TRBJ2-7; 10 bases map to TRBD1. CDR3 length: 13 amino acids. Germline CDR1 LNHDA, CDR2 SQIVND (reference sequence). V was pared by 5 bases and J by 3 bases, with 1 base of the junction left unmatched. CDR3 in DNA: TGTGCCAGTAGTGGACAGGGGGACTACGAGCAGTACTTC. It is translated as CASSGQGDYEQYF.

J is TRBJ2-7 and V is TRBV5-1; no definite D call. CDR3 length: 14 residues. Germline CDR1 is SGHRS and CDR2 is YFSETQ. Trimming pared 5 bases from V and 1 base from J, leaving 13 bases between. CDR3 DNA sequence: TGCGCCAGCAGTTCTCCGGGCCTTTCCTACGAGCAGTACTTC. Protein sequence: CASSSPGLSYEQYF.

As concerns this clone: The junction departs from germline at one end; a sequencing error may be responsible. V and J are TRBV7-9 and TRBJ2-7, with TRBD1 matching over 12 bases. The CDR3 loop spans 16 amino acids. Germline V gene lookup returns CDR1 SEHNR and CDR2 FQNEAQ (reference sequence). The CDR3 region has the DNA TGTGCCAGCAGCTTAGGGCCCGGGACAGGGGGCGCCCGAGTTAAGTTC. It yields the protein CASSLGPGTGGARVKF.

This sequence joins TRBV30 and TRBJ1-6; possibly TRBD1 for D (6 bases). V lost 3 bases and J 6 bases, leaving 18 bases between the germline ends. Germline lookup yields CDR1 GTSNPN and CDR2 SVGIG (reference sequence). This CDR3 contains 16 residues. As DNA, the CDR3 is TGTGCCTGGAGCTACGACGGGGGCGCCGGTAATTCACCCCTCCACTTT. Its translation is CAWSYDGGAGNSPLHF. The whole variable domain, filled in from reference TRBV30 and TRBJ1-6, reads SQTIHQWPATLVQPVGSPLSLECTVEGTSNPNLYWYRQAAGRGLQLLFYSVGIGQISSEVPQNLSASRPQDRQFILSSKKLLLSDSGFYLCAWSYDGGAGNSPLHFGNGTRLTVT.

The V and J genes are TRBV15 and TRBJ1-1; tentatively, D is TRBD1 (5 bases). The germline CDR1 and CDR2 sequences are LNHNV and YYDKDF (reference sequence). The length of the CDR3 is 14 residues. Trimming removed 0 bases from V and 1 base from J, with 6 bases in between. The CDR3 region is CATSRDGTNTEAFF. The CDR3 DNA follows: TGTGCCACCAGCAGAGATGGGACGAACACTGAAGCTTTCTTT.

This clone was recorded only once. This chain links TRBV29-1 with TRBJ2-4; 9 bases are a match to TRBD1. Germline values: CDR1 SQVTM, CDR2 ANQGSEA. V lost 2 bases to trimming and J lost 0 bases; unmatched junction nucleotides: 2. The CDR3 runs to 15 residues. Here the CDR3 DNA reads TGCAGCGTTGAAAAGGGACAGGGAGCCAAAAACATTCAGTACTTC. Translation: CSVEKGQGAKNIQYF.

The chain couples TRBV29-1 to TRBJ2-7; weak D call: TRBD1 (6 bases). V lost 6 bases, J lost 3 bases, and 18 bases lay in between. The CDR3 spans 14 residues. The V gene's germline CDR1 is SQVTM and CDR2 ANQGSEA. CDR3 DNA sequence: TGCAGCGTCGTCCTGATGACAGGAAACTACGAGCAGTACTTC. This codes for CSVVLMTGNYEQYF.

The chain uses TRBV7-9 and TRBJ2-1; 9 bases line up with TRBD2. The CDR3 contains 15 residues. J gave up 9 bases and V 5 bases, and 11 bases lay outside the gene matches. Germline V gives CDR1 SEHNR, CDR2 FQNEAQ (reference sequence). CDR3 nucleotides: TGTGCCAGCAGCGTTAGCGGGAGTTTAACAGGTGAGCAGTTCTTC. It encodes CASSVSGSLTGEQFF.

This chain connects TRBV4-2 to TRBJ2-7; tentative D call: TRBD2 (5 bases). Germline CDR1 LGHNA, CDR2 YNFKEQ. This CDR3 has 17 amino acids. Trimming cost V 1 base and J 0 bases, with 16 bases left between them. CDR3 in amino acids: CASSQGLRAESSYEQYF. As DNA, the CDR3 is TGTGCCAGCAGCCAAGGGTTGCGAGCGGAGAGCTCCTACGAGCAGTACTTC.

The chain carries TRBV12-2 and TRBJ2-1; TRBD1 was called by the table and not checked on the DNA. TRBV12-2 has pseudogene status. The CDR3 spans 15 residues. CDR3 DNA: TGTGCAAGTCGCATACCTGGGGCTCCCTTTAGTGAGCAGTTCTTC. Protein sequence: CASRIPGAPFSEQFF.

The CDR3 loop is CASSVATTGQETQYF. CDR3 in DNA: TGTGCCAGCAGCGTAGCGACTACGGGACAAGAGACCCAGTACTTC. The chain combines TRBV9 with TRBJ2-5, with TRBD2 as a possible D gene (5 bases). The germline V gene has CDR1 SGDLS and CDR2 YYNGEE. Trimming removed 0 bases from V and 2 bases from J, with 11 bases in between. The CDR3 runs to 15 residues.

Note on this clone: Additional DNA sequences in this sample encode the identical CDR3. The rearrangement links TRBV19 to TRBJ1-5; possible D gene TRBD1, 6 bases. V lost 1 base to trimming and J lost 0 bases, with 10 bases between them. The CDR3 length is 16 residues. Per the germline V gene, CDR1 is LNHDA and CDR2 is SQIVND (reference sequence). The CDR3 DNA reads TGTGCCAGTAGTATAGGGACAGCTTATAGCAATCAGCCCCAGCATTTT. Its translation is CASSIGTAYSNQPQHF.

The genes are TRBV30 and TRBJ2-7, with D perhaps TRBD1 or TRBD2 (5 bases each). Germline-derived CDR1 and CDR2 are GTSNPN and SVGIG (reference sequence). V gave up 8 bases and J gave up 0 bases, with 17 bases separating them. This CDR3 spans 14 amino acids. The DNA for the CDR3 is TGTGCCCAAATGGGGGTAGCGCACTCCTACGAGCAGTACTTC. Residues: CAQMGVAHSYEQYF.

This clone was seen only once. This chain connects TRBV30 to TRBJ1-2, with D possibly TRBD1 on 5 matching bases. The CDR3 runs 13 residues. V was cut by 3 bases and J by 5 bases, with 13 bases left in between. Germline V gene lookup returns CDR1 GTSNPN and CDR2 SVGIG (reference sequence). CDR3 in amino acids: CAWSSGGGYGYTF. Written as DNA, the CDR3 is TGTGCCTGGAGCTCTGGGGGGGGATATGGCTACACCTTC.